The 13 T cell receptor beta chains below all came from one sample that was sequenced in a study of response to subunit inactivated influenza vaccine (dated by TCRdb to between 2017 and 2018). Receptor libraries were prepared by RT-PCR. TCRdb lists the instrument as Illumina HiSeq 2500. The public sequencing data were trimmed at Q25 with fastp and processed into clonotypes with MiXCR by TCRdb, which kept only in-frame beta chains. Records with the same CDR3 protein are collapsed into one entry carrying the most frequent genes and DNA. Across this sample there are hundreds of thousands of distinct CDR3 sequences, with over 11% seen only once. The top ten hold approximately 6.5% of the sample. The source material was PBMCs from blood, sampled 14 to 15 days before vaccination. The origin of the receptors is a man aged 45-65 years who received an inactivated influenza vaccine. Donor details come from another sample of the same person, matched by shared clones.

The chain employs TRBV5-1 and TRBJ2-5; a possible D gene is TRBD2 (6 bases). The CDR3 length is 14 residues. Trimming cost V 4 bases and J 1 base, with 11 bases left between them. Germline CDR1 reads SGHRS; CDR2 reads YFSETQ. CDR3 region: CASSVREVQETQYF. CDR3 nucleotide sequence: TGCGCCAGCAGCGTAAGGGAGGTCCAAGAGACCCAGTACTTC.

This clonotype was counted ten times or more. The chain uses TRBV3-1 and TRBJ2-2; 13 positions agree with TRBD2. This CDR3 contains 15 residues. Trimming cost V 4 bases and J 6 bases; bases outside gene matches: 2. Germline assignment: CDR1 LGHDT and CDR2 YNNKEL (reference sequence). The CDR3 region is CASSRTSGSPGELFF. Here the CDR3 DNA reads TGTGCCAGCAGCCGGACTAGCGGGAGTCCCGGGGAGCTGTTTTTT.

In its sample, this clonotype was seen a few times. V is TRBV27 and J is TRBJ2-2, with TRBD2 identical over 11 bases. The germline V gene encodes CDR1 MNHEY and CDR2 SMNVEV (reference sequence). The CDR3 has 17 residues. Trimming took 3 bases from V and 1 from J; bases not matched to a gene: 4. Here the CDR3 DNA reads TGTGCCAGCAGTTTCATAGCGGGAGGGATGAACACCGGGGAGCTGTTTTTT. Amino acid sequence: CASSFIAGGMNTGELFF.

V gene TRBV18 combines with J gene TRBJ2-2, with D unresolved. This CDR3 spans 16 amino acids. CDR1 is KGHSH and CDR2 is LQKENI in the germline V gene. V was pared by 6 bases and J by 0 bases, with 14 bases between. The CDR3: CASSRARDANTGELFF. DNA for the CDR3: TGTGCCAGCTCCCGAGCTAGAGACGCGAACACCGGGGAGCTGTTTTTT.

The genes are TRBV11-2 and TRBJ2-6; 8 bases line up with TRBD2. V was pared by 1 base and J by 0 bases, with 14 bases of the junction left unmatched. The CDR3 totals 21 residues. The germline CDR1 and CDR2 sequences are SGHAT and FQNNGV. The CDR3 spells CASSLVGIPGGSPSGANVLTF. In nucleotides, the CDR3 is TGTGCCAGCAGCTTAGTGGGGATACCGGGGGGGAGCCCCTCTGGGGCCAACGTCCTGACTTTC.

The V call is TRBV10-2, the J call TRBJ1-4; a weak D match, TRBD1 (6 bases). The CDR3 length is 14 residues. Deletions cut 7 bases from V and 3 bases from J, with 12 bases between. Germline CDR1 WSHSY, CDR2 SAAADI. Here the CDR3 DNA reads TGCGCCAGCAAAGGGGGTATTGCTAATGAAAAACTGTTTTTT. Its protein product is CASKGGIANEKLFF.

This clonotype has a count of ten or more. This chain connects TRBV20-1 to TRBJ2-5; D is undetermined. Germline V gene data show CDR1 as DFQATT and CDR2 as SNEGSKA (reference sequence). Trimming took off 5 bases at V and 5 bases at J, with 12 bases between the two ends. This CDR3 comprises 12 residues. DNA of the CDR3: TGCAGTGCTTCCCGGTTACAGGAGACCCAGTACTTC. Its protein product is CSASRLQETQYF.

This clonotype was picked up many times. The chain combines TRBV28 with TRBJ1-2; D might be TRBD1 (5 bases). The germline CDR1 and CDR2 sequences are MDHEN and SYDVKM. The CDR3 sequence is 14 residues long. Deletions cut 5 bases from V and 5 bases from J, with 15 bases between. The CDR3 region is CASSPPGGGYGYTF. CDR3 coding DNA: TGTGCCAGCAGTCCCCCCGGGGGTGGGTATGGCTACACCTTC.

This clonotype was observed a handful of times. The CDR3 is CASSLGGYRPDGYTF. In nucleotides, the CDR3 is TGCGCCAGCAGCTTGGGTGGCTACAGGCCTGATGGCTACACCTTC. This sequence joins TRBV5-1 and TRBJ1-2, with D perhaps TRBD1 (5 bases). The germline V and J ends were trimmed by 0 bases and 6 bases, with 15 bases remaining between them. Germline values: CDR1 SGHRS, CDR2 YFSETQ. This CDR3 is 15 amino acids long.

This clonotype was observed a handful of times. The chain uses TRBV20-1 and TRBJ2-7; 7 positions agree with TRBD1. CDR1 is DFQATT, CDR2 SNEGSKA, per germline (reference sequence). The CDR3 has 13 residues. With V trimmed by 4 bases and J by 2 bases, 5 bases remained unmatched. In DNA, the CDR3 is TGCAGTGCTAACGACAGGGAAGCCTACGAGCAGTACTTC. Translated, it gives CSANDREAYEQYF.

The rearrangement uses TRBV20-1 and TRBJ2-3, with D possibly matching TRBD2 (5 bases). The CDR3 loop spans 16 amino acids. Trimming stripped 1 base from V and 2 bases from J, with 16 bases between. CDR1 is DFQATT, CDR2 SNEGSKA, per germline (reference sequence). The CDR3 sequence is CSARGRANHYTDTQYF. The DNA for the CDR3 is TGCAGTGCTAGAGGGCGGGCCAACCACTACACAGATACGCAGTATTTT.

This clonotype was counted many times. The V call is TRBV28, the J call TRBJ2-6, with unresolved D. Germline V gene data show CDR1 as MDHEN and CDR2 as SYDVKM. This CDR3 contains 15 residues. The V end lost 6 bases, the J end lost 0 bases, and 9 bases lay between the germline ends. CDR3 DNA sequence: TGTGCCAGCAGACCTAGAGACTCTGGGGCCAACGTCCTGACTTTC. This translates into CASRPRDSGANVLTF.

This chain connects TRBV11-2 to TRBJ2-2; TRBD1 is a possible D gene (6 bases). The germline CDR1 and CDR2 sequences are SGHAT and FQNNGV. The V gene lost 2 bases and the J gene lost 4 bases, with 14 bases spanning the gap. This CDR3 region has 16 residues. In DNA, the CDR3 is TGTGCCAGCAGCTTACCAGGGGTGACGGTCACCGGGGAGCTGTTTTTT. This codes for CASSLPGVTVTGELFF. The full variable domain, completed using reference TRBV11-2 and TRBJ2-2, is EAGVAQSPRYKIIEKRQSVAFWCNPISGHATLYWYQQILGQGPKLLIQFQNNGVVDDSQLPKDRFSAERLKGVDSTLKIQPAKLEDSAVYLCASSLPGVTVTGELFFGEGSRLTVL.